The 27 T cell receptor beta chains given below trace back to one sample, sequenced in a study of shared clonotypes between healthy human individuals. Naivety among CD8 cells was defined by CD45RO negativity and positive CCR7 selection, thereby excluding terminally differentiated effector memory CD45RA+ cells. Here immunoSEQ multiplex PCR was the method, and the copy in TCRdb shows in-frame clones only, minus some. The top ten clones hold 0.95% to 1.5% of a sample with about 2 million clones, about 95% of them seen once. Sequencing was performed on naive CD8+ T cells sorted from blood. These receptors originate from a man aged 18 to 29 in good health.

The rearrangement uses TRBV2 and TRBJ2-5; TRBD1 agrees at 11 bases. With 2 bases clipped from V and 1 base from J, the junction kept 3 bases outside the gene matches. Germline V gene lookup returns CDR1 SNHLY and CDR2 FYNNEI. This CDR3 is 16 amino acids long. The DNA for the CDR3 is TGTGCCAGCAGTGAATGGACAGGGGGCTTCCAAGAGACCCAGTACTTC. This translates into CASSEWTGGFQETQYF.

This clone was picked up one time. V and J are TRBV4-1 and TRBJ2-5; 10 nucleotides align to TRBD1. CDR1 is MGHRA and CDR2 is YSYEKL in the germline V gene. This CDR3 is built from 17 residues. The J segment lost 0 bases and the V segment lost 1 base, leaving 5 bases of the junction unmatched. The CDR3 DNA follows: TGCGCCAGCAGCCAAGGACAGGGGGCCTGGTACCAAGAGACCCAGTACTTC. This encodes CASSQGQGAWYQETQYF.

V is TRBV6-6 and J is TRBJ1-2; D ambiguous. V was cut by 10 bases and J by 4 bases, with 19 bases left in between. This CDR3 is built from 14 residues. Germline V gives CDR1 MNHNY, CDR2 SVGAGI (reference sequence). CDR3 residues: CATTVSIRSYGYTF. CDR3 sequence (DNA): TGTGCCACTACCGTCTCAATTCGGAGCTATGGCTACACCTTC.

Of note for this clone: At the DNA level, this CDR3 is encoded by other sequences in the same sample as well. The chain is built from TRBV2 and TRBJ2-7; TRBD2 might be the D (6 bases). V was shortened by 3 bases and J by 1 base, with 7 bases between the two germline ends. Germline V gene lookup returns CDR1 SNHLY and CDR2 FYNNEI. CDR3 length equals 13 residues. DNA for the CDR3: TGTGCCAGCAGTGAGGAGGGTTCCTACGAGCAGTACTTC. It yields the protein CASSEEGSYEQYF. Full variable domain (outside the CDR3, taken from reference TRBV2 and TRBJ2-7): EPEVTQTPSHQVTQMGQEVILRCVPISNHLYFYWYRQILGQKVEFLVSFYNNEISEKSEIFDDQFSVERPDGSNFTLKIRSTKLEDSAMYFCASSEEGSYEQYFGPGTRLTVT.

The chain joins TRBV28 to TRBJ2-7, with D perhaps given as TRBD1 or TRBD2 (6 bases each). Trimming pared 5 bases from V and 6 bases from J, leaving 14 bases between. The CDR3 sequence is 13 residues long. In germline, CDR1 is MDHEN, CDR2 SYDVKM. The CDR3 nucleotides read TGTGCCAGCAGTCCCACGGGGGCTGGCGAGCAGTACTTC. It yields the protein CASSPTGAGEQYF.

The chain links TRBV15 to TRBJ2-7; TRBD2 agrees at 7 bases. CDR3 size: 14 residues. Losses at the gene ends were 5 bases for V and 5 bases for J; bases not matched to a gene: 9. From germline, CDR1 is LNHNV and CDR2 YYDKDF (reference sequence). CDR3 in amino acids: CATSYSGGIDEQYF. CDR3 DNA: TGTGCCACCAGCTACTCCGGGGGGATCGACGAGCAGTACTTC.

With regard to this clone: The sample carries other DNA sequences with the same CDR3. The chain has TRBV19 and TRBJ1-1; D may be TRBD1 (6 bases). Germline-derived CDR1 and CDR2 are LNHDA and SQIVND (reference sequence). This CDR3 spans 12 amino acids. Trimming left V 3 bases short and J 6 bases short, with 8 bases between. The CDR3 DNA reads TGTGCCAGTAGTATGGGGGCTGCTGAAGCTTTCTTT. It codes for CASSMGAAEAFF.

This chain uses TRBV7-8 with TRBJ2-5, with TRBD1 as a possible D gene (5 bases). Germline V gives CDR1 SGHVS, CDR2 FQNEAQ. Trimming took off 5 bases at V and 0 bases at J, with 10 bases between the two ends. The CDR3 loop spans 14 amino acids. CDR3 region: CASSTTGDQETQYF. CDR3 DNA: TGTGCCAGCAGCACCACAGGAGACCAAGAGACCCAGTACTTC.

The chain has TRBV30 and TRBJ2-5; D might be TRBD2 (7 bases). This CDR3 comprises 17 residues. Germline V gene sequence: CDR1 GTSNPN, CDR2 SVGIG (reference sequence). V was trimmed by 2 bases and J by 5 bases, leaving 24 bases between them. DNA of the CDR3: TGTGCCTGGAGTCCCCCTTCGGGGGGCCTTAGGCGGGAGACCCAGTACTTC. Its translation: CAWSPPSGGLRRETQYF.

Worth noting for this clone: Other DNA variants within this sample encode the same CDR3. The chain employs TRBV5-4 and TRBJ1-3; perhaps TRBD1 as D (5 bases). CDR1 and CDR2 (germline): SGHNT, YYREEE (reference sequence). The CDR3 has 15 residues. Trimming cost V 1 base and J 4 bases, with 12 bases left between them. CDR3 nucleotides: TGTGCCAGCAGCTTGAGAGGGGCTCCCGGAAACACCATATATTTT. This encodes CASSLRGAPGNTIYF. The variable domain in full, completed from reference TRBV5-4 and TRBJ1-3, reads ETGVTQSPTHLIKTRGQQVTLRCSSQSGHNTVSWYQQALGQGPQFIFQYYREEENGRGNFPPRFSGLQFPNYSSELNVNALELDDSALYLCASSLRGAPGNTIYFGEGSWLTVV.

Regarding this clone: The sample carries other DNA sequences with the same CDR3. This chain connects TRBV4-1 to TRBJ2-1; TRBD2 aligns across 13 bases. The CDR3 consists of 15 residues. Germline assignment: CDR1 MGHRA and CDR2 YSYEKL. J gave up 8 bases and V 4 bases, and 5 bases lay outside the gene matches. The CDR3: CASSRTSGSFDEQFF. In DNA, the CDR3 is TGCGCCAGCAGCCGGACTAGCGGGAGTTTCGATGAGCAGTTCTTC.

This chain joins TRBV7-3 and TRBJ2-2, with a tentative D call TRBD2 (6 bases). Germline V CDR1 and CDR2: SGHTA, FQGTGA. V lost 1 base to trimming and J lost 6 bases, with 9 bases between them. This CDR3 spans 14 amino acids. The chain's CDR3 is CASSLMSGAGELFF. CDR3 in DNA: TGTGCCAGCAGCTTAATGTCGGGAGCCGGGGAGCTGTTTTTT.

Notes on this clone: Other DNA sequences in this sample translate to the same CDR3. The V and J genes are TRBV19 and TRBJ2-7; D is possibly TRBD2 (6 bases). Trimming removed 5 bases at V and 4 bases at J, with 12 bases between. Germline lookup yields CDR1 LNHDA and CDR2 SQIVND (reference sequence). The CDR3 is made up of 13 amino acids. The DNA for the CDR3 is TGTGCCAGTAGTCCGGGACTTCCATACGAGCAGTACTTC. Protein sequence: CASSPGLPYEQYF.

The CDR3 here is CASSLRAPKQGAGPQHF. The CDR3 DNA reads TGTGCCAGCAGTTTACGGGCACCAAAACAGGGGGCCGGTCCCCAGCATTTT. The chain has TRBV28 and TRBJ1-5; 9 bases line up with TRBD1. V was pared by 2 bases and J by 10 bases, with 15 bases of the junction left unmatched. CDR3 length: 17 residues. Germline V gene lookup returns CDR1 MDHEN and CDR2 SYDVKM.

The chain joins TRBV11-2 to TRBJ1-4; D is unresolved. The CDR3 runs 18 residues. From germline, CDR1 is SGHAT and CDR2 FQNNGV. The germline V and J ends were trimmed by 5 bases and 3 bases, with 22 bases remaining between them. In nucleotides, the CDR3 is TGTGCCAGCAGCCGCACCCCGGTGGGGTCAGTAGCTAATGAAAAACTGTTTTTT. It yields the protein CASSRTPVGSVANEKLFF.

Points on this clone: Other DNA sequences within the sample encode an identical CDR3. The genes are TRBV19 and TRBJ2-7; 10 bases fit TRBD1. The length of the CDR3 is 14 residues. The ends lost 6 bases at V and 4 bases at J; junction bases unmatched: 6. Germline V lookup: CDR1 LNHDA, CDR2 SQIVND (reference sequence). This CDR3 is CASSPGTGEYEQYF. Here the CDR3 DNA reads TGTGCCAGTAGCCCCGGGACAGGGGAATACGAGCAGTACTTC.

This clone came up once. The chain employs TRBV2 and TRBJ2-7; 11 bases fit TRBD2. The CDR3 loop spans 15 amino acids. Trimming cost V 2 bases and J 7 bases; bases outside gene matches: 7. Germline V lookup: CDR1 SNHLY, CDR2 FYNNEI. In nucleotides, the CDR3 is TGTGCCAGCAGTGAATTGCTAGCGGGGGGCGATGAGCAGTACTTC. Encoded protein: CASSELLAGGDEQYF.

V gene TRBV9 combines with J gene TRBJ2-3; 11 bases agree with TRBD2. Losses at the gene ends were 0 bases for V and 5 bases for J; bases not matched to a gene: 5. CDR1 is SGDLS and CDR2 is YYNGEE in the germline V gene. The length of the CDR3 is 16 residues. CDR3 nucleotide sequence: TGTGCCAGCAGCGTAGGGACTAGCGGGTTTCGAGATACGCAGTATTTT. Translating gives CASSVGTSGFRDTQYF.

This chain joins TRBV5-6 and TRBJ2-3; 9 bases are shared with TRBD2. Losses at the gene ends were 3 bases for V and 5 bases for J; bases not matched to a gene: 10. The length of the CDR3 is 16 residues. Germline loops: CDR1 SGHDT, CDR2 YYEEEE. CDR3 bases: TGTGCCAGCAGCTCGGGACTAGCATATGGGTTAGATACGCAGTATTTT. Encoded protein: CASSSGLAYGLDTQYF.

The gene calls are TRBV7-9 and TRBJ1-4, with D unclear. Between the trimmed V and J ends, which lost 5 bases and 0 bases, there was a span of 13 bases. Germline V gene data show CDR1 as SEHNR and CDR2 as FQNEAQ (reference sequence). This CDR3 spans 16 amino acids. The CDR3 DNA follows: TGTGCCAGCAGCGAGGCAGTAGGGTCAACTAATGAAAAACTGTTTTTT. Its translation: CASSEAVGSTNEKLFF. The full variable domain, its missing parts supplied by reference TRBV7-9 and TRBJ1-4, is DTGVSQNPRHKITKRGQNVTFRCDPISEHNRLYWYRQTLGQGPEFLTYFQNEAQLEKSRLLSDRFSAERPKGSFSTLEIQRTEQGDSAMYLCASSEAVGSTNEKLFFGSGTQLSVL.

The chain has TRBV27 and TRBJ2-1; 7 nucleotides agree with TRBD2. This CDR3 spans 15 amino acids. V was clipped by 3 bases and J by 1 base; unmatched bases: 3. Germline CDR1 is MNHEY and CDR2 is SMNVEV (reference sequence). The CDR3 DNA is TGTGCCAGCAGTTTGGCGGGAGTATCCTACAATGAGCAGTTCTTC. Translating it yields CASSLAGVSYNEQFF.

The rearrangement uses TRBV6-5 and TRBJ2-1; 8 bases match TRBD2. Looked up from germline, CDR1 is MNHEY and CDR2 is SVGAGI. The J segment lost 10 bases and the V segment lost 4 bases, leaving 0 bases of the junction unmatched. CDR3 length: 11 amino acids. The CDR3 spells CASSLAGEQFF. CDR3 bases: TGTGCCAGCAGTTTAGCGGGGGAGCAGTTCTTC.

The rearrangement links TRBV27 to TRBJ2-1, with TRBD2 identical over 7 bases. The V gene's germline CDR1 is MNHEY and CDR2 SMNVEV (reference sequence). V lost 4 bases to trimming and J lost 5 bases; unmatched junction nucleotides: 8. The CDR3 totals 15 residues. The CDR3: CASSSLAALDNEQFF. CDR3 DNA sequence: TGTGCCAGCAGTTCCCTAGCGGCCCTCGACAATGAGCAGTTCTTC.

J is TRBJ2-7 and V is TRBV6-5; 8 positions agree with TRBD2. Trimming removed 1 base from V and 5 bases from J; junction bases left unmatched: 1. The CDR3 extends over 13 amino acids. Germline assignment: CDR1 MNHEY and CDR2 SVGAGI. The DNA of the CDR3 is TGTGCCAGCAGTTACTTGGGACTAGACGAGCAGTACTTC. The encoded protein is CASSYLGLDEQYF.

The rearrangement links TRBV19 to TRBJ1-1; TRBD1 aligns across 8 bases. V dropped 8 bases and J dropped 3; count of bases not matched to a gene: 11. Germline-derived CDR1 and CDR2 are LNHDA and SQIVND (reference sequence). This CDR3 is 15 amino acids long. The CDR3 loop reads CASGQGEVRYTEAFF. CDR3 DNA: TGTGCCAGTGGACAGGGAGAGGTTCGGTACACTGAAGCTTTCTTT.

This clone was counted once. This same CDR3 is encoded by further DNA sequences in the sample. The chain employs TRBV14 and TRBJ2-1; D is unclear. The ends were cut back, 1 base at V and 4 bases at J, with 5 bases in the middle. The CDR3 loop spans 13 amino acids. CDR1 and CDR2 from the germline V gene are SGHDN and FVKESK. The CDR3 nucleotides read TGTGCCAGCAGCCAAGGAAGTTACAATGAGCAGTTCTTC. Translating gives CASSQGSYNEQFF.

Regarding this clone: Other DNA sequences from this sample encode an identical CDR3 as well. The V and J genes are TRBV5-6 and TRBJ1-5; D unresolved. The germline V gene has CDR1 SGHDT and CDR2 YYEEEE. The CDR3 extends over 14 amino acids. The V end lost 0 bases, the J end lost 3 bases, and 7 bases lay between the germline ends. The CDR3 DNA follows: TGTGCCAGCAGCTTGGGTGAGATCAATCAGCCCCAGCATTTT. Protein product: CASSLGEINQPQHF.